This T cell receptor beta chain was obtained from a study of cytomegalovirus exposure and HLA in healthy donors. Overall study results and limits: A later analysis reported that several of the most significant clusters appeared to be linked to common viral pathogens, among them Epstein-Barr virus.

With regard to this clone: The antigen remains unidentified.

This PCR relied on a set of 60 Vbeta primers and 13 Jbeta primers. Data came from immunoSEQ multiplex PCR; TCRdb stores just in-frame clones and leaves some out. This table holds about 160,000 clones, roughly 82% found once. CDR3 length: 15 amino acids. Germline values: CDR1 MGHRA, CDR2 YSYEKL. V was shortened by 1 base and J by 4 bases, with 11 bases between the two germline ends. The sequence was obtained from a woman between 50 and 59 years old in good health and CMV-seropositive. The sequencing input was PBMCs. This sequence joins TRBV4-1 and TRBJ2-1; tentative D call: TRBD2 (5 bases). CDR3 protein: CASSQGSGDYNEQFF. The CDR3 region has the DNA TGCGCCAGCAGCCAAGGGTCCGGGGATTACAATGAGCAGTTCTTC.